This entry lists 24 T cell receptor beta chains sequenced from one sample in a study of T cell clonotyping in hematopoietic cell transplantation. Clones were sequenced by immunoSEQ multiplex PCR, and TCRdb holds only the in-frame ones, with some missing. In the table there are several thousand clones, roughly 72% of which are singletons. The material sequenced was peripheral blood mononuclear cells, taken 30 days after allogeneic stem cell transplant. These receptors all stem from a male patient aged 40 to 50 who had an allogeneic stem cell transplant from an unrelated donor, so the T cells may come from the graft donor. Some clones in this sample may be carry-over from other donors' samples.

J is TRBJ2-7 and V is TRBV5-1, with TRBD2 matching over 9 bases. The CDR3 is made up of 15 amino acids. The germline gives CDR1 SGHRS, CDR2 YFSETQ. V dropped 4 bases and J dropped 3; count of bases not matched to a gene: 8. The CDR3 loop reads CASSPLERGDYEQYF. In nucleotides, the CDR3 is TGCGCCAGCAGCCCCCTTGAGCGGGGGGACTACGAGCAGTACTTC.

This clone has a single count. The chain joins TRBV5-1 to TRBJ1-2; possible D gene TRBD1, 5 bases. Looked up from germline, CDR1 is SGHRS and CDR2 is YFSETQ. This CDR3 is built from 14 residues. Trimming left V 3 bases short and J 6 bases short, with 15 bases between. The CDR3 sequence: CASSSSGFEDGYTF. The CDR3 region has the DNA TGCGCCAGCAGCTCTTCAGGGTTTGAAGATGGCTACACCTTC.

V and J are TRBV29-1 and TRBJ2-7; TRBD1 matches at 8 bases. Trimming took 5 bases from V and 3 from J; bases not matched to a gene: 3. This CDR3 contains 12 residues. Germline lookup yields CDR1 SQVTM and CDR2 ANQGSEA. CDR3 sequence reads: CSVRGQGYEQYF. Written as DNA, the CDR3 is TGCAGCGTTCGCGGACAGGGCTACGAGCAGTACTTC.

The V call is TRBV7-2, the J call TRBJ2-5; D gene unclear. The length of the CDR3 is 15 residues. Trimming removed 1 base from V and 5 bases from J, with 14 bases in between. Looked up from germline, CDR1 is SGHTA and CDR2 is FQGNSA. The CDR3 DNA reads TGTGCCAGCAGCTTAGGTGGCAGAGAGATTGAGACCCAGTACTTC. Protein product: CASSLGGREIETQYF. The full variable domain, completed using reference TRBV7-2 and TRBJ2-5, is GAGVSQSPSNKVTEKGKDVELRCDPISGHTALYWYRQSLGQGLEFLIYFQGNSAPDKSGLPSDRFSAERTGGSVSTLTIQRTQQEDSAVYLCASSLGGREIETQYFGPGTRLLVL.

Only a few counts were recorded for this clone. This chain uses TRBV6-1 with TRBJ2-7; 9 nucleotides agree with TRBD1. The CDR3 sequence is 16 residues long. Trimming cost V 4 bases and J 1 base; bases outside gene matches: 8. Germline CDR1 is MNHNS and CDR2 is SASEGT. The CDR3 bases are TGTGCCAGCAGTGCCTACGGGGGGACAGGGTCCTACGAGCAGTACTTC. Translating gives CASSAYGGTGSYEQYF.

The CDR3 sequence: CASSLGVGHGYTF. The CDR3 region has the DNA TGCGCCAGCAGCTTGGGGGTGGGACACGGCTACACCTTC. The chain carries TRBV5-1 and TRBJ1-2; weak D call: TRBD1 (6 bases). Germline CDR1 SGHRS, CDR2 YFSETQ. The CDR3 runs 13 residues. The V end lost 0 bases, the J end lost 8 bases, and 11 bases lay between the germline ends.

This chain uses TRBV6-6 with TRBJ1-1; unclear D gene. Germline V gene sequence: CDR1 MNHNY, CDR2 SVGAGI (reference sequence). The V end lost 2 bases, the J end lost 5 bases, and 9 bases lay between the germline ends. The CDR3 length is 13 residues. As DNA, the CDR3 is TGTGCCAGCAGTTACACCGGGAGTACTGAAGCTTTCTTT. This translates into CASSYTGSTEAFF.

The CDR3 DNA reads TGTGCCAGTAGTATGGGCCCTGAGTACGAGCAGTACTTC. Its translation: CASSMGPEYEQYF. This chain joins TRBV19 and TRBJ2-7; no clear D. The germline CDR1 and CDR2 sequences are LNHDA and SQIVND (reference sequence). The CDR3 runs 13 residues. Trimming removed 3 bases from V and 4 bases from J, with 10 bases in between.

V gene TRBV7-9 combines with J gene TRBJ2-3, with D perhaps TRBD2 (5 bases). The CDR3 is 16 residues long. Germline V gene data show CDR1 as SEHNR and CDR2 as FQNEAQ (reference sequence). Trimming took off 5 bases at V and 8 bases at J, with 23 bases between the two ends. As DNA, the CDR3 is TGTGCCAGCAGCCCCGTTGCGTCCCCGGGAAGAGGTACGCAGTATTTT. This codes for CASSPVASPGRGTQYF.

This clone has just a few counts. The chain recombines TRBV6-6 with TRBJ1-2; D not certain. This CDR3 is built from 14 residues. Trimming took 4 bases from V and 0 from J, leaving 9 bases between them. Germline CDR1 MNHNY, CDR2 SVGAGI (reference sequence). The CDR3 loop is CASSLEPSNYGYTF. The CDR3 bases are TGTGCCAGCAGTTTGGAACCTTCTAACTATGGCTACACCTTC.

This clone was counted once. This chain links TRBV29-1 with TRBJ1-2; D is uncertain. This CDR3 region has 13 residues. CDR1 SQVTM and CDR2 ANQGSEA come from the germline V gene. Here the CDR3 reads CMAGGENEGGYTF. The CDR3 nucleotides read TGCATGGCCGGTGGGGAGAATGAAGGAGGCTACACCTTC.

This chain links TRBV29-1 with TRBJ2-2; 7 bases align to TRBD2. Germline V CDR1 and CDR2: SQVTM, ANQGSEA. The CDR3 covers 14 residues. V was clipped by 6 bases and J by 0 bases; unmatched bases: 4. CDR3 sequence reads: CSVREGSNTGELFF. In DNA, the CDR3 is TGCAGCGTCAGGGAGGGTTCGAACACCGGGGAGCTGTTTTTT.

The chain combines TRBV10-3 with TRBJ2-7; tentatively, D is TRBD2 (5 bases). Germline values: CDR1 ENHRY, CDR2 SYGVKD. This CDR3 comprises 13 residues. Trimming took off 6 bases at V and 6 bases at J, with 15 bases between the two ends. The CDR3 spells CAIREADWSEQYF. In DNA, the CDR3 is TGTGCCATCAGGGAGGCAGACTGGAGCGAGCAGTACTTC.

J is TRBJ1-5 and V is TRBV30; D is unresolved. V lost 2 bases to trimming and J lost 4 bases, with 12 bases between them. This CDR3 is 14 amino acids long. Germline V gene data show CDR1 as GTSNPN and CDR2 as SVGIG (reference sequence). The CDR3 is CAWSLITGNQPQHF. The CDR3 nucleotides are TGTGCCTGGAGTTTAATAACGGGGAATCAGCCCCAGCATTTT.

The chain joins TRBV30 to TRBJ2-7; TRBD1 aligns across 10 bases. Germline V gene data show CDR1 as GTSNPN and CDR2 as SVGIG (reference sequence). The CDR3 spans 12 residues. V lost 5 bases, J lost 2 bases, and 0 bases stayed unmatched. The CDR3 here is CAWDRGPYEQYF. CDR3 in DNA: TGTGCCTGGGACAGGGGGCCCTACGAGCAGTACTTC.

This chain connects TRBV9 to TRBJ1-6; 8 bases fit TRBD1. CDR1 SGDLS and CDR2 YYNGEE come from the germline V gene. V shed 4 bases and J 10 bases; nucleotides not matched to a gene: 13. This CDR3 region has 16 residues. CDR3 protein: CASSKTLDRVSSPLHF. DNA of the CDR3: TGTGCCAGCAGCAAAACTTTGGACAGGGTGTCGTCACCCCTCCACTTT.

The V and J genes are TRBV6-5 and TRBJ2-7, with D perhaps matching TRBD1 or TRBD2 (5 bases each). The CDR3 has 16 amino acids. V dropped 1 base and J dropped 2 bases, with 15 bases sitting between them. Looked up from germline, CDR1 is MNHEY and CDR2 is SVGAGI. In nucleotides, the CDR3 is TGTGCCAGCAGTTACTGGGGGTCCCAGGGTACCTACGAGCAGTACTTC. Translating it yields CASSYWGSQGTYEQYF.

The chain employs TRBV27 and TRBJ2-7, with D maybe TRBD2 (6 bases). The length of the CDR3 is 11 residues. The germline V gene has CDR1 MNHEY and CDR2 SMNVEV (reference sequence). V was cut by 11 bases and J by 5 bases, with 13 bases left in between. CDR3 DNA: TGTGCCTGTCATCGCGGGGACGAGCAGTACTTC. It is translated as CACHRGDEQYF.

This clone showed up just once. The chain links TRBV6-5 to TRBJ2-7; D might be TRBD1 or TRBD2, each matching 5 bases. V was pared by 5 bases and J by 3 bases, with 17 bases between. The CDR3 length is 15 residues. Germline CDR1 is MNHEY and CDR2 is SVGAGI. The CDR3 loop reads CASSAGTLGFYEQYF. In nucleotides, the CDR3 is TGTGCCAGCAGTGCCGGGACCTTAGGGTTCTACGAGCAGTACTTC.

This chain links TRBV10-3 with TRBJ2-1; 7 bases agree with TRBD2. CDR3 length equals 16 residues. J gave up 1 base and V 4 bases, and 7 bases lay outside the gene matches. The germline CDR1 and CDR2 sequences are ENHRY and SYGVKD. The CDR3 DNA is TGTGCCATCAGTGGGGCGAGCGGGGATTCCTACAATGAGCAGTTCTTC. Translating gives CAISGASGDSYNEQFF.

The chain has TRBV19 and TRBJ2-3; D is perhaps TRBD1 (5 bases). The CDR3 spans 16 residues. The germline gives CDR1 LNHDA, CDR2 SQIVND (reference sequence). V gave up 4 bases and J gave up 0 bases, with 14 bases separating them. The CDR3 sequence: CASSKGQSGSTDTQYF. The CDR3 nucleotides are TGTGCCAGTAGTAAAGGACAATCGGGCAGCACAGATACGCAGTATTTT.

Here the CDR3 reads CASSHAQGNQPQHF. CDR3 coding DNA: TGTGCCAGCAGTCACGCGCAGGGGAATCAGCCCCAGCATTTT. The V call is TRBV6-5, the J call TRBJ1-5; possibly TRBD1 for D (6 bases). Germline CDR1 MNHEY, CDR2 SVGAGI. V lost 5 bases, J lost 4 bases, and 12 bases lay in between. This CDR3 is 14 amino acids long.

This clone occurred once. The chain couples TRBV18 to TRBJ1-6; D ambiguous. Per the germline V gene, CDR1 is KGHSH and CDR2 is LQKENI. Between the trimmed V and J ends, which lost 0 bases and 6 bases, there was a span of 15 bases. The CDR3 spans 17 residues. The chain's CDR3 is CASSPPGMEKVNSPLHF. In DNA, the CDR3 is TGTGCCAGCTCACCACCGGGAATGGAGAAGGTTAATTCACCCCTCCACTTT.

This clone showed up just once. The V and J genes are TRBV7-9 and TRBJ1-5; 9 bases are shared with TRBD1. CDR1 is SEHNR and CDR2 is FQNEAQ in the germline V gene (reference sequence). The CDR3 extends over 15 amino acids. V shed 5 bases and J 4 bases; nucleotides not matched to a gene: 6. The CDR3 here is CASSGIGQGNQPQHF. CDR3 nucleotides: TGTGCCAGCAGCGGCATCGGACAGGGGAATCAGCCCCAGCATTTT.